This T cell receptor (beta chain) appears in the sequencing data of a study of liver allograft versus peripheral blood T cells. Across the whole study: Recipients' peripheral blood supplied the T cell receptor repertoires against which those in transplanted livers were compared.

TCRdb re-called the reads through MiXCR, storing one row per CDR3 protein. The data show over 9,000 distinct CDR3 sequences, more than 25% seen once. Trimming took 5 bases from V and 2 from J, leaving 12 bases between them. The CDR3 spans 14 residues. Germline assignment: CDR1 SGHTA and CDR2 FQGNSA. The receptor comes from a human patient who had a liver transplant. Some T cells here may be from the graft donor. The chain joins TRBV7-2 to TRBJ1-1; D gene unclear. The chain's CDR3 is CASSPIRQNTEAFF. CDR3 sequence (DNA): TGTGCCAGCAGCCCAATACGACAAAACACTGAAGCTTTCTTT.